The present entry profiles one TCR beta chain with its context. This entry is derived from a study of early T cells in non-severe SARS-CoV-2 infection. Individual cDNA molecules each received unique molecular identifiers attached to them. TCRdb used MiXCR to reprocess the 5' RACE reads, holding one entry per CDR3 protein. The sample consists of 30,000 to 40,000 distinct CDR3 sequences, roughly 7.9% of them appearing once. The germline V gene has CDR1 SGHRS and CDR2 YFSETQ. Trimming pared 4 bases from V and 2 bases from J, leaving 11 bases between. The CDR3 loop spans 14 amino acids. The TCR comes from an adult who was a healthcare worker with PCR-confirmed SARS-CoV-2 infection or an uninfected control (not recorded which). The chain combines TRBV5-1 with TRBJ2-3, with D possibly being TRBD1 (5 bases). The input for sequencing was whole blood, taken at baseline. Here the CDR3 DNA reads TGCGCCAGCAGCGGGGCAGGCGCCACAGATACGCAGTATTTT. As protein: CASSGAGATDTQYF. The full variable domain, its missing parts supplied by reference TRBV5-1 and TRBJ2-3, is KAGVTQTPRYLIKTRGQQVTLSCSPISGHRSVSWYQQTPGQGLQFLFEYFSETQRNKGNFPGRFSGRQFSNSRSEMNVSTLELGDSALYLCASSGAGATDTQYFGPGTRLTVL.